These 11 T cell receptor beta chains were all obtained from the same sample, sequenced in a study of graft-versus-host responses after intestinal transplantation. The protocol was immunoSEQ multiplex PCR, while the TCRdb copy is restricted to in-frame clones and leaves out a portion. Among around 95,000 clones listed, roughly 87% were seen once. Their antigens remain unidentified. The source material was unstimulated CD4+ T cells sorted from spleen or lymph node cells, sampled before transplant. These receptors were collected from a human donor who was the organ donor for an intestinal transplant.

The CDR3 sequence: CASSPQQGSGNTIYF. In DNA form, the CDR3 reads TGTGCCAGCTCACCACAACAGGGATCTGGAAACACCATATATTTT. This chain connects TRBV18 to TRBJ1-3, with a weak D call TRBD1 (6 bases). Trimming took off 1 base at V and 1 base at J, with 8 bases between the two ends. The CDR3 is 15 residues long. CDR1 and CDR2 from the germline V gene are KGHSH and LQKENI.

This clone came up once. V gene TRBV6-6 combines with J gene TRBJ1-1, with a possible D match to TRBD1 (5 bases). CDR3 length: 12 residues. Germline V gene sequence: CDR1 MNHNY, CDR2 SVGAGI (reference sequence). The V and J ends lost 6 bases and 8 bases respectively, with 13 bases between them. For the CDR3, the DNA is TGTGCCAGCAGCCCTACTGAGGGGGAAGCTTTCTTT. Translation gives CASSPTEGEAFF.

V is TRBV30 and J is TRBJ2-1, with a tentative D call TRBD2 (6 bases). Germline V lookup: CDR1 GTSNPN, CDR2 SVGIG (reference sequence). V was trimmed by 2 bases and J by 7 bases, leaving 15 bases between them. This CDR3 has 14 residues. The CDR3 sequence: CAWSPGGSWNEQFF. Here the CDR3 DNA reads TGTGCCTGGAGTCCCGGGGGTAGCTGGAATGAGCAGTTCTTC.

The V and J genes are TRBV28 and TRBJ2-1; TRBD1 or TRBD2 may be the D gene (6 bases each). V lost 5 bases and J lost 3, with 20 bases in between. There are 17 residues in the CDR3. CDR1 and CDR2 from the germline V gene are MDHEN and SYDVKM. CDR3 nucleotides: TGTGCCAGCAGTCCACAGGGATGGAGGGGATTCTACAATGAGCAGTTCTTC. The encoded protein is CASSPQGWRGFYNEQFF.

This clone was seen a few times. This chain links TRBV7-2 with TRBJ2-3; D gene uncertain. The ends were cut back, 4 bases at V and 3 bases at J, with 11 bases in the middle. Germline CDR1 reads SGHTA; CDR2 reads FQGNSA. This CDR3 contains 14 residues. CDR3 sequence: CASSSPLYTDTQYF. In nucleotides, the CDR3 is TGTGCCAGCAGCTCTCCTTTATATACAGATACGCAGTATTTT.

V gene TRBV11-2 combines with J gene TRBJ1-1, with D maybe TRBD1 (6 bases). V lost 2 bases, J lost 1 base, and 11 bases lay in between. The CDR3 sequence is 15 residues long. Germline V gene sequence: CDR1 SGHAT, CDR2 FQNNGV. CDR3 protein: CASSLRGLPNTEAFF. DNA for the CDR3: TGTGCCAGCAGCTTACGGGGGCTACCGAACACTGAAGCTTTCTTT. Supplemented by reference TRBV11-2 and TRBJ1-1, the full variable domain reads EAGVAQSPRYKIIEKRQSVAFWCNPISGHATLYWYQQILGQGPKLLIQFQNNGVVDDSQLPKDRFSAERLKGVDSTLKIQPAKLEDSAVYLCASSLRGLPNTEAFFGQGTRLTVV.

For the CDR3, the DNA is TGTGCCTGGAGTGTTTGGACAGGTGGCTACACCTTC. Protein: CAWSVWTGGYTF. The rearrangement joins TRBV30 to TRBJ1-2; the match to TRBD1 covers 7 bases. This CDR3 region has 12 residues. Germline loops: CDR1 GTSNPN, CDR2 SVGIG (reference sequence). V lost 0 bases to trimming and J lost 7 bases; unmatched junction nucleotides: 2.

J is TRBJ1-3 and V is TRBV25-1, with 7 bases lining up with TRBD1. V lost 7 bases and J lost 0; bases outside the gene matches: 9. CDR3 length: 16 amino acids. CDR1 is MGHDK, CDR2 SYGVNS, per germline. The CDR3 protein is CASTSDRASSGNTIYF. The CDR3 DNA follows: TGTGCCAGCACCTCCGACAGGGCAAGCTCTGGAAACACCATATATTTT.

The chain uses TRBV6-1 and TRBJ2-3; D ambiguous. V was cut by 4 bases and J by 2 bases, with 10 bases left in between. The CDR3 is made up of 14 amino acids. Germline V CDR1 and CDR2: MNHNS, SASEGT. CDR3 loop: CASSATYYTDTQYF. CDR3 in DNA: TGTGCCAGCAGTGCTACTTACTACACAGATACGCAGTATTTT.

The V call is TRBV9, the J call TRBJ2-7; D gene uncertain. V lost 0 bases and J lost 6, with 13 bases in between. The CDR3 spans 14 residues. CDR1 and CDR2 from the germline V gene are SGDLS and YYNGEE. CDR3 sequence: CASSVALHPGEQYF. CDR3 sequence (DNA): TGTGCCAGCAGCGTAGCGCTCCATCCGGGCGAGCAGTACTTC.

This clone was seen a handful of times. The CDR3 DNA sequence: TGTGCCAGCAGCTCTGTGGGCAGGGGGCGTCAAGAGACCCAGTACTTC. Translating gives CASSSVGRGRQETQYF. V gene TRBV9 combines with J gene TRBJ2-5; TRBD1 matches 8 bases. CDR3 size: 16 residues. The V gene's germline CDR1 is SGDLS and CDR2 YYNGEE. V trimming: 4 bases; J trimming: 2 bases; junction bases outside the gene matches: 10.